What follows are 14 T cell receptor beta chains derived from one specimen sequenced in a study of T cell changes during pregnancy in multiple sclerosis. Only in-frame clones appear in the TCRdb table, and some are missing; sequencing was by immunoSEQ multiplex PCR. The profile shows 35,000 to 55,000 clones, roughly nine tenths of them singletons. Here the sequenced sample was CD4+ T cells from peripheral blood mononuclear cells, taken after pregnancy. The receptors here all came from a female donor with multiple sclerosis, enrolled in a pregnancy study.

The chain uses TRBV7-9 and TRBJ2-5; 7 bases match TRBD2. The CDR3 is 14 residues long. The trim removed 7 bases at V and 4 bases at J, leaving 9 bases unmatched. Germline V gene sequence: CDR1 SEHNR, CDR2 FQNEAQ (reference sequence). CDR3 region: CASTRGTGGETQYF. In DNA form, the CDR3 reads TGTGCCAGCACCCGTGGAACGGGGGGAGAGACCCAGTACTTC.

This clone was detected only once. The chain couples TRBV6-4 to TRBJ2-2, with D maybe TRBD2 (6 bases). This CDR3 contains 15 residues. With 0 bases removed from V and 1 base from J, the gap between germline ends came to 6 bases. CDR1 and CDR2 from the germline V gene are MRHNA and SNTAGT. The CDR3 here is CASSDSGLNTGELFF. The CDR3 region has the DNA TGTGCCAGCAGTGACTCGGGACTGAACACCGGGGAGCTGTTTTTT.

The gene calls are TRBV5-1 and TRBJ1-1; 8 bases line up with TRBD1. V shed 2 bases, J shed 5 bases, and the junction held 8 bases outside the gene matches. The CDR3 runs 15 residues. Germline loops: CDR1 SGHRS, CDR2 YFSETQ. The CDR3 here is CASSFGQGLETEAFF. For the CDR3, the DNA is TGCGCCAGCAGCTTCGGACAGGGCCTTGAGACTGAAGCTTTCTTT.

The V gene is TRBV5-4, the J gene TRBJ1-3; TRBD1 agrees at 9 bases. Unmatched junction bases numbered 7, after V lost 3 bases and J lost 3 bases. The length of the CDR3 is 16 residues. Germline loops: CDR1 SGHNT, CDR2 YYREEE (reference sequence). In nucleotides, the CDR3 is TGTGCCAGCAGCTCTCCCGGGACAGGGTTTGGAAACACCATATATTTT. Protein product: CASSSPGTGFGNTIYF. Looking up the rest from reference TRBV5-4 and TRBJ1-3 gives the full variable domain: ETGVTQSPTHLIKTRGQQVTLRCSSQSGHNTVSWYQQALGQGPQFIFQYYREEENGRGNFPPRFSGLQFPNYSSELNVNALELDDSALYLCASSSPGTGFGNTIYFGEGSWLTVV.

CDR3 in amino acids: CAISPGTGTGYTF. CDR3 coding DNA: TGTGCCATCAGTCCCGGGACAGGTACCGGCTACACCTTC. The gene calls are TRBV10-3 and TRBJ1-2; 8 positions match TRBD1. The CDR3 has 13 residues. Trimming removed 5 bases from V and 8 bases from J; junction bases left unmatched: 7. Germline CDR1 reads ENHRY; CDR2 reads SYGVKD.

The chain links TRBV7-2 to TRBJ2-3, with D possibly being TRBD1 (5 bases). Trimming shortened V by 0 bases and J by 3 bases, and 10 bases separated the two germline ends. Per the germline V gene, CDR1 is SGHTA and CDR2 is FQGNSA. The CDR3 consists of 15 residues. In DNA, the CDR3 is TGTGCCAGCAGCTTAGCGTGGGGCAGTACAGATACGCAGTATTTT. This translates into CASSLAWGSTDTQYF.

The chain joins TRBV11-2 to TRBJ1-1; 10 nucleotides align to TRBD1. CDR1 is SGHAT, CDR2 FQNNGV, per germline. V lost 5 bases and J lost 4; bases outside the gene matches: 10. This CDR3 is 16 amino acids long. CDR3 amino acids: CASSIRTGGLSTEAFF. The CDR3 DNA follows: TGTGCCAGCAGCATCCGGACAGGGGGTTTGAGCACTGAAGCTTTCTTT.

The chain couples TRBV6-1 to TRBJ2-2, with D perhaps matching TRBD1 (6 bases). There are 14 residues in the CDR3. Between the trimmed V and J ends, which lost 7 bases and 1 base, there was a span of 10 bases. The germline V gene encodes CDR1 MNHNS and CDR2 SASEGT. CDR3 sequence: CASMRGWNTGELFF. In nucleotides, the CDR3 is TGTGCCAGCATGAGGGGGTGGAACACCGGGGAGCTGTTTTTT.

The CDR3 region has the DNA TGCGCCAGCAGTGAGCGGGAGGGCAGTCGCGATACGCAGTATTTT. It is translated as CASSEREGSRDTQYF. The rearrangement links TRBV10-1 to TRBJ2-3; 8 bases are shared with TRBD2. The V gene end was trimmed by 2 bases and the J gene end by 6 bases; junction bases not matched to a gene: 7. This CDR3 is built from 15 residues. CDR1 is WNHNN and CDR2 is SYGVQD in the germline V gene (reference sequence).

This chain uses TRBV4-1 with TRBJ2-7; 10 bases align to TRBD2. Germline lookup yields CDR1 MGHRA and CDR2 YSYEKL. J gave up 3 bases and V 0 bases, and 2 bases lay outside the gene matches. This CDR3 comprises 15 residues. CDR3 residues: CASSQDLAGVYEQYF. Written as DNA, the CDR3 is TGCGCCAGCAGCCAAGACCTAGCGGGAGTCTACGAGCAGTACTTC.

The chain recombines TRBV28 with TRBJ1-2; no definite D call. The V and J ends lost 0 bases and 0 bases respectively, with 5 bases between them. CDR1 is MDHEN and CDR2 is SYDVKM in the germline V gene. CDR3 size: 14 residues. The CDR3 DNA reads TGTGCCAGCAGTTTATGGGCATCTAACTATGGCTACACCTTC. Amino acid sequence: CASSLWASNYGYTF.

The chain couples TRBV9 to TRBJ1-1; D not resolved. Germline loops: CDR1 SGDLS, CDR2 YYNGEE. Trimming left V 4 bases short and J 1 base short, with 5 bases between. The CDR3 contains 12 residues. Here the CDR3 DNA reads TGTGCCAGCAGCTCATGGAACACTGAAGCTTTCTTT. Translation gives CASSSWNTEAFF.

The rearrangement joins TRBV5-4 to TRBJ2-2; TRBD2 might be the D (6 bases). Germline V gene lookup returns CDR1 SGHNT and CDR2 YYREEE (reference sequence). The CDR3 loop spans 16 amino acids. V shed 4 bases and J shed 0 bases, with 13 bases lying between them. CDR3 nucleotides: TGTGCCAGCAGCGCCGGGACTCTCGCGAACACCGGGGAGCTGTTTTTT. Translation: CASSAGTLANTGELFF. The full variable domain, rest sourced from reference TRBV5-4 and TRBJ2-2, is ETGVTQSPTHLIKTRGQQVTLRCSSQSGHNTVSWYQQALGQGPQFIFQYYREEENGRGNFPPRFSGLQFPNYSSELNVNALELDDSALYLCASSAGTLANTGELFFGEGSRLTVL.

The V gene is TRBV6-6, the J gene TRBJ2-2; D might be TRBD1 (5 bases). Deletions cut 5 bases from V and 4 bases from J, with 11 bases between. The CDR3 runs to 14 residues. Germline V gene lookup returns CDR1 MNHNY and CDR2 SVGAGI (reference sequence). CDR3 protein: CASSPHQGTGELFF. The CDR3 DNA is TGTGCCAGCAGTCCTCACCAGGGCACCGGGGAGCTGTTTTTT.